The T cell receptor beta chain under discussion was sequenced for a study of radiation and T cells in renal cell carcinoma. Study overall: Nephrectomy followed 15 Gy stereotactic body radiation by 4 weeks.

Some clones are missing from TCRdb's copy, which holds only in-frame ones; the method was immunoSEQ multiplex PCR. This table has some 100,000 clones, approximately 83% appearing once. The study, taken as a whole, reports: From baseline, blood top tumor clonotypes peaked at 2 weeks post-radiation.

Germline V gives CDR1 ENHRY, CDR2 SYGVKD. V was shortened by 6 bases and J by 0 bases, with 14 bases between the two germline ends. The CDR3 length is 15 residues. As for time point: baseline pretreatment blood. Sample treatment: 15 Gy SBRT to primary tumor, nephrectomy 4 weeks later. Blood was sampled at baseline, 2 weeks and 4 weeks after SBRT. This renal cell carcinoma was of the clear cell type. Note on this clone: Its target is unknown.

The V gene is TRBV10-3, the J gene TRBJ1-1, with a tentative D call TRBD1 (5 bases). The sequencing here drew on blood, taken from a patient whose treatment included radiotherapy and nephrectomy. The source is a man aged 55 to 70 with renal cell carcinoma. CDR3 coding DNA: TGTGCCATCAGCGCGGGACCGCCAGTGAACACTGAAGCTTTCTTT. Translation: CAISAGPPVNTEAFF.